A selection of T cell receptor beta chains follows, all from one sample in a study of technical replicates of blood from a handful of donors. Method: immunoSEQ multiplex PCR; TCRdb's copy keeps in-frame clones and lacks some. The profile shows approximately 81,000 clones, almost 96% of them singletons. The sample consisted of T cells isolated from PBMCs. Every receptor here comes from a human donor in good health. CDR3s include the opening cysteine and the closing phenylalanine or tryptophan. A D gene is named only where the DNA matches it firmly. Not all rows give a size; the values are once, few, many and, for expanded clones, a class.

CDR3 protein | CDR3 DNA | clone size | V gene | D gene | J gene
CATRDWSLETQYF | TGTGCCACCAGAGACTGGAGCCTAGAGACCCAGTACTTC | NA | TRBV10-3 | NA | TRBJ2-5
CASSLAPDSYEQYF | TGCGCCAGCAGCTTGGCCCCCGACAGTTACGAGCAGTACTTC | NA | TRBV5-1 | NA | TRBJ2-7
CASSIGGSVYEQYF | TGTGCCAGTAGTATTGGCGGCAGTGTCTACGAGCAGTACTTC | few | TRBV19 | NA | TRBJ2-7
CASSLPGTAGYTF | TGTGCCAGCAGCTTGCCCGGGACAGCTGGCTACACCTTC | once | TRBV5-4 | TRBD1 | TRBJ1-2
CAWSVREDTQYF | TGTGCCTGGAGTGTACGGGAAGATACGCAGTATTTT | NA | TRBV30 | NA | TRBJ2-3
CASRIRDTNLEQYF | TGCGCCAGCAGGATCCGGGACACAAACCTCGAGCAGTACTTC | few | TRBV10-1 | NA | TRBJ2-7
CASSERTGPYEQYF | TGTGCCAGCAGCGAGAGGACTGGCCCCTACGAGCAGTACTTC | NA | TRBV7-2 | NA | TRBJ2-7
CASSLAYRAHEQYF | TGTGCCAGCAGCTTGGCCTACAGGGCCCACGAGCAGTACTTC | NA | TRBV5-4 | NA | TRBJ2-7
CASSLPQTGEAFF | TGTGCCAGCAGCTTACCACAGACGGGGGAAGCTTTCTTT | NA | TRBV7-2 | NA | TRBJ1-1
CASSSGQGTDTQYF | TGCGCCAGCAGTTCGGGACAGGGCACAGATACGCAGTATTTT | NA | TRBV5-1 | TRBD1 | TRBJ2-3
CASSYPGTGDIQYF | TGTGCCAGCTCATATCCCGGGACAGGGGACATTCAGTACTTC | NA | TRBV28 | TRBD1 | TRBJ2-4
CAWSAGSYEQYF | TGTGCCTGGAGTGCGGGCTCCTACGAGCAGTACTTC | NA | TRBV30 | NA | TRBJ2-7
CASSLGLVRAGGDTQYF | TGTGCCAGCAGCTTAGGATTAGTGCGGGCGGGGGGAGATACGCAGTATTTT | NA | TRBV7-8 | TRBD2 | TRBJ2-3
CSVDQYLAADTYNEQFF | TGCAGCGTTGACCAGTACCTAGCGGCTGATACCTACAATGAGCAGTTCTTC | NA | TRBV29-1 | TRBD2 | TRBJ2-1
CASSEAGRYEQYF | TGCGCCAGCAGTGAAGCGGGAAGATACGAGCAGTACTTC | NA | TRBV10-1 | TRBD2 | TRBJ2-7
CASSYSGQGHEQYF | TGTGCCAGCAGTTACTCTGGTCAGGGCCACGAGCAGTACTTC | NA | TRBV6-6 | NA | TRBJ2-7
CATSNQGGDGYTF | TGTGCCACCAGCAACCAGGGAGGGGATGGCTACACCTTC | NA | TRBV15 | NA | TRBJ1-2
CASSQRGSNTEAFF | TGCGCCAGCAGCCAGAGAGGGTCGAACACTGAAGCTTTCTTT | NA | TRBV4-1 | NA | TRBJ1-1